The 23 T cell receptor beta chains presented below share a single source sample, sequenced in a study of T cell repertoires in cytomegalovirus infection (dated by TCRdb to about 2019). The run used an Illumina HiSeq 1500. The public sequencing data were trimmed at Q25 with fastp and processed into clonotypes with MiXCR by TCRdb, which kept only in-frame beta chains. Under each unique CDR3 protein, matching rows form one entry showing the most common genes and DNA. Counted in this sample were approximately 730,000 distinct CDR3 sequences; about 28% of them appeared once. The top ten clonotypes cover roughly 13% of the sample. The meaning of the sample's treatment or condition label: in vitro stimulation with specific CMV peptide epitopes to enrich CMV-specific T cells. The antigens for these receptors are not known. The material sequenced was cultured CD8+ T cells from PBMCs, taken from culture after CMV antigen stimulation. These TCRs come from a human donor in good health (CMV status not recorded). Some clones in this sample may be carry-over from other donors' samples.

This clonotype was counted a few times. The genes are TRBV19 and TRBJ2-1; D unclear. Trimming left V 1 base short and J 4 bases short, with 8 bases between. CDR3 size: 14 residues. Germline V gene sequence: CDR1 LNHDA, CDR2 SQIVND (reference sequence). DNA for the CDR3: TGTGCCAGTAGTATAGCGGCAGCATACAATGAGCAGTTCTTC. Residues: CASSIAAAYNEQFF.

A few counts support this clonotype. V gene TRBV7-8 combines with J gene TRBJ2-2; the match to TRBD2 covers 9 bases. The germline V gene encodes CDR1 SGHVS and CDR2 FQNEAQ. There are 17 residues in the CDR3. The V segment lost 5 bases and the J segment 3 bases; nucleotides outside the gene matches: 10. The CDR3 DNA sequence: TGTGCCAGCAGCCCCCTAGCGGGGTTCGTCGACACCGGGGAGCTGTTTTTT. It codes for CASSPLAGFVDTGELFF.

CDR3 nucleotide sequence: TGTGCCAGCACCCGGGGAGGTTGGACAGATACGCAGTATTTT. This codes for CASTRGGWTDTQYF. V gene TRBV27 combines with J gene TRBJ2-3; D perhaps matches TRBD2 (6 bases). V was pared by 7 bases and J by 3 bases, with 14 bases between. Germline CDR1 MNHEY, CDR2 SMNVEV (reference sequence). CDR3 length equals 14 residues.

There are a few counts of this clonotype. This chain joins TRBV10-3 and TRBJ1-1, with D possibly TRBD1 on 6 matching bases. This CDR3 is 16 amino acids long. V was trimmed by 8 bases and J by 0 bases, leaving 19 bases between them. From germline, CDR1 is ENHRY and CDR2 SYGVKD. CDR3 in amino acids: CAIGPLEGGLNTEAFF. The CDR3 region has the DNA TGTGCCATCGGTCCCTTAGAGGGGGGGCTGAACACTGAAGCTTTCTTT.

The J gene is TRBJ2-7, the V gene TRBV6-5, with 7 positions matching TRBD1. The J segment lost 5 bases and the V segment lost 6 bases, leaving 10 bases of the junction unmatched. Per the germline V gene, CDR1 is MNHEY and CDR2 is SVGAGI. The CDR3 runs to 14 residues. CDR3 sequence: CASRNTGAVNEQYF. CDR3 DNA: TGTGCCAGCAGGAATACAGGGGCGGTCAACGAGCAGTACTTC.

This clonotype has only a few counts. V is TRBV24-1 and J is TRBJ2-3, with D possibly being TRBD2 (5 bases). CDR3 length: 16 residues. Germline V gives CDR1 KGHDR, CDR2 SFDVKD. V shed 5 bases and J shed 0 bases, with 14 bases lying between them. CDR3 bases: TGTGCCACCAGTGCGGTCGGGCGGGTTAGCACAGATACGCAGTATTTT. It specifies CATSAVGRVSTDTQYF.

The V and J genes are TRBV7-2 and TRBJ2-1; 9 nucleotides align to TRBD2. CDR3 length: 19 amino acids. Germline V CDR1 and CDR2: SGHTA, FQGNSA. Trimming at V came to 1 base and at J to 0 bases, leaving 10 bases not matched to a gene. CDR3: CASSLEGTSRQSSYNEQFF. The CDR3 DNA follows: TGTGCCAGCAGCTTAGAAGGGACTAGCCGTCAAAGCTCCTACAATGAGCAGTTCTTC.

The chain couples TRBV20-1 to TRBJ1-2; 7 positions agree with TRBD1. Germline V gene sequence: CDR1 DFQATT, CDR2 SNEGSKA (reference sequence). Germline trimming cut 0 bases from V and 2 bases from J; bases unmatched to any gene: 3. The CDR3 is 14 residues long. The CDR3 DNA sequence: TGCAGTGCTAGAGAACAGGGGCACAACTATGGCTACACCTTC. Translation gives CSAREQGHNYGYTF.

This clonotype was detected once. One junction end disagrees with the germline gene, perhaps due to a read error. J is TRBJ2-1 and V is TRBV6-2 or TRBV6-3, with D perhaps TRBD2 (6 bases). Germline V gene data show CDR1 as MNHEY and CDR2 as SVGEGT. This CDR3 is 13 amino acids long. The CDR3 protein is CASTIGGYSEQFF. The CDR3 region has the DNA TGTGCCAGCACCATCGGGGGTTACAGTGAGCAGTTCTTC.

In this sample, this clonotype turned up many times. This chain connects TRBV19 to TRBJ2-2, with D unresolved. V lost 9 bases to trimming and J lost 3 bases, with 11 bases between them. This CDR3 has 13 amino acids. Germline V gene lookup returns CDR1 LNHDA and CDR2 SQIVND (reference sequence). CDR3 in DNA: TGTGCCAGCTTACTCTGGGACACCGGGGAGCTGTTTTTT. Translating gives CASLLWDTGELFF.

The CDR3 DNA reads as TGCGCCAGCAGCCAAGGAGTCCGTGGGAATGAGCAGTTCTTC. Translated, it gives CASSQGVRGNEQFF. The J gene is TRBJ2-1, the V gene TRBV4-3; D ambiguous. The CDR3 is 14 residues long. Germline lookup yields CDR1 LGHNA and CDR2 YSLEER. Trimming cost V 1 base and J 7 bases, with 11 bases left between them.

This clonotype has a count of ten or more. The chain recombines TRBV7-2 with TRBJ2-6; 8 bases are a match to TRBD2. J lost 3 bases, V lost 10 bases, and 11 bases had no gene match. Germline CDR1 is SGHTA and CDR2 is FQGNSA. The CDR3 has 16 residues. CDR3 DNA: TGTGCCACCCCGGGGGGGGCCGAAGGTGGGGCCAACGTCCTGACTTTC. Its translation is CATPGGAEGGANVLTF.

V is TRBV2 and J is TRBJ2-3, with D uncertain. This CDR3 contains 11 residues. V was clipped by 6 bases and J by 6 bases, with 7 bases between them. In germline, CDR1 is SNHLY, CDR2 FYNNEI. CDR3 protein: CASRDGDTQYF. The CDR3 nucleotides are TGTGCCAGCAGAGACGGGGATACGCAGTATTTT.

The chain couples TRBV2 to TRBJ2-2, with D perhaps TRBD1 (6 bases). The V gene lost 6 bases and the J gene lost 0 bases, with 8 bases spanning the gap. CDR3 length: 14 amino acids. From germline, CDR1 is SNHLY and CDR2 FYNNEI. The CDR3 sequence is CASRGGSNTGELFF. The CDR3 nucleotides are TGTGCCAGCAGAGGGGGTTCGAACACCGGGGAGCTGTTTTTT.

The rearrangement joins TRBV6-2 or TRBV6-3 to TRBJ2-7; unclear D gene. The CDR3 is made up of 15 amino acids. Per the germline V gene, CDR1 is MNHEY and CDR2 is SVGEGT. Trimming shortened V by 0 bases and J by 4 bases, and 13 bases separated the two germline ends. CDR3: CASSYSQSRFYEQYV. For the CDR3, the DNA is TGTGCCAGCAGTTACTCCCAGAGTCGATTTTACGAGCAGTACGTC.

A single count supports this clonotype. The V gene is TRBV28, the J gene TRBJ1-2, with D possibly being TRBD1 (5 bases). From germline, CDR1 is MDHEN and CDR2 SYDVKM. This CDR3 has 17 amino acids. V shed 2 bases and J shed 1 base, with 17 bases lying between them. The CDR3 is CASSLTYGGRDNYGYTF. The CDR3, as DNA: TGTGCCAGCAGTTTAACTTACGGGGGTCGAGATAACTATGGCTACACCTTC.

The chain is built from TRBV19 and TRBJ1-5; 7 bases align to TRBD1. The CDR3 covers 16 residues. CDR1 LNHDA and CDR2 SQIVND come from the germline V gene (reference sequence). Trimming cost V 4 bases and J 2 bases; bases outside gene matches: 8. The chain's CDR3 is CASSTDRVLGNQPQHF. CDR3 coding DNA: TGTGCCAGTAGTACAGACAGGGTTCTTGGCAATCAGCCCCAGCATTTT.

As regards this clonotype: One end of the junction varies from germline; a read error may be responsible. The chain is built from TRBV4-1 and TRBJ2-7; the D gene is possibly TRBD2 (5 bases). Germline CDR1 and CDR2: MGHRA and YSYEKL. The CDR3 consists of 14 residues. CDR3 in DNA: TGCGCCGGCAGCCAAGACCTTGGACTCTACGAGCAGTACTTC. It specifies CAGSQDLGLYEQYF.

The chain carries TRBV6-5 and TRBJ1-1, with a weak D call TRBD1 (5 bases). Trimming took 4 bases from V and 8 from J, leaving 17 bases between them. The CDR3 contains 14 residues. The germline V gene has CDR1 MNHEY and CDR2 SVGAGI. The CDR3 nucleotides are TGTGCCAGCAGTTCCCAGGGCGGGTCTTCAGAAGCTTTCTTT. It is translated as CASSSQGGSSEAFF.

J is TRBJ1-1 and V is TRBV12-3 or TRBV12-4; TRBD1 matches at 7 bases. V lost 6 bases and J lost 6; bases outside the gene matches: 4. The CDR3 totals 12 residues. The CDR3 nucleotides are TGTGCCAGCAGCCGACAGGGCTCTGAAGCTTTCTTT. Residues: CASSRQGSEAFF.

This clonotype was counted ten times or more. CDR3: CASSRDFGETQYF. The CDR3 nucleotides are TGTGCCAGCAGCAGGGACTTTGGAGAGACCCAGTACTTC. The rearrangement joins TRBV12-3 or TRBV12-4 to TRBJ2-5, with D possibly being TRBD2 (6 bases). The ends were cut back, 6 bases at V and 4 bases at J, with 12 bases in the middle. This CDR3 contains 13 residues.

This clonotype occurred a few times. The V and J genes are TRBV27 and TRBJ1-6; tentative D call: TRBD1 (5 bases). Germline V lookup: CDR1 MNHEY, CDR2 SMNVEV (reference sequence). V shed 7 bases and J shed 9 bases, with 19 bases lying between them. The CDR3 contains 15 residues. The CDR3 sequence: CASTPGLGLRSPLHF. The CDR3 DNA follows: TGTGCCAGCACCCCAGGGCTTGGGCTACGTTCACCCCTCCACTTT.

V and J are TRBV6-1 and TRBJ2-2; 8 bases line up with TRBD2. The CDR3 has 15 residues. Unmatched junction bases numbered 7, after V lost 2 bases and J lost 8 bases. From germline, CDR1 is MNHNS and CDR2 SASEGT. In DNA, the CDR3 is TGTGCCAGCAGTGAACGGTCTAGCGGGCCTGGGGAGCTGTTTTTT. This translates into CASSERSSGPGELFF.